This TCR beta chain is from a study of OX40 agonist ivuxolimab in advanced cancers. Study-wide results and caveats: The mean number of expanded clones was higher in CD8+ T cells than in CD4+.

This clone was counted a few times. No antigen is known for it. Collection of blood occurred at baseline, at cycle 4 day 1, and at cycle 7 day 1. V gave up 2 bases and J gave up 4 bases, with 11 bases separating them. The CDR3 spans 14 residues. Germline loops: CDR1 LNHDA, CDR2 SQIVND (reference sequence). Only in-frame clones appear in the TCRdb table, and some are missing; sequencing was by immunoSEQ multiplex PCR. The sample consists of about 59,000 clones, about nine tenths of them appearing once. Sequencing used CD4+ or CD8+ T cells sorted from blood, obtained in a trial of the OX40 agonist ivuxolimab. The receptor's source is an adult with an advanced solid tumor such as melanoma, head and neck, liver or kidney cancer. The chain carries TRBV19 and TRBJ1-1, with D unclear. The CDR3 loop is CASSISRFRTEAFF. The CDR3 DNA reads as TGTGCCAGTAGTATAAGCAGGTTCCGCACTGAAGCTTTCTTT. Full variable domain (remainder filled in from reference TRBV19 and TRBJ1-1): DGGITQSPKYLFRKEGQNVTLSCEQNLNHDAMYWYRQDPGQGLRLIYYSQIVNDFQKGDIAEGYSVSREKKESFPLTVTSAQKNPTAFYLCASSISRFRTEAFFGQGTRLTVV.